This T cell receptor beta chain was documented in a study of T cell repertoires in cytomegalovirus infection. CDR3 size: 16 residues. CDR1 MDHEN and CDR2 SYDVKM come from the germline V gene. Trimming took off 11 bases at V and 0 bases at J, with 20 bases between the two ends. Using its own MiXCR run on the reads, TCRdb lists one record per CDR3 protein. The data hold some 700,000 distinct CDR3 sequences, with roughly 36% observed a single time. The clonotype comes from a human donor in good health (CMV status not recorded). Some clones in this sample may be carry-over from other donors' samples. The chain uses TRBV28 and TRBJ1-5, with unresolved D. The sequenced sample was PBMCs. The CDR3 bases are TGTGCCTCGTGGGCCCAGCCACCAAATAGCAATCAGCCCCAGCATTTT. Translating gives CASWAQPPNSNQPQHF.